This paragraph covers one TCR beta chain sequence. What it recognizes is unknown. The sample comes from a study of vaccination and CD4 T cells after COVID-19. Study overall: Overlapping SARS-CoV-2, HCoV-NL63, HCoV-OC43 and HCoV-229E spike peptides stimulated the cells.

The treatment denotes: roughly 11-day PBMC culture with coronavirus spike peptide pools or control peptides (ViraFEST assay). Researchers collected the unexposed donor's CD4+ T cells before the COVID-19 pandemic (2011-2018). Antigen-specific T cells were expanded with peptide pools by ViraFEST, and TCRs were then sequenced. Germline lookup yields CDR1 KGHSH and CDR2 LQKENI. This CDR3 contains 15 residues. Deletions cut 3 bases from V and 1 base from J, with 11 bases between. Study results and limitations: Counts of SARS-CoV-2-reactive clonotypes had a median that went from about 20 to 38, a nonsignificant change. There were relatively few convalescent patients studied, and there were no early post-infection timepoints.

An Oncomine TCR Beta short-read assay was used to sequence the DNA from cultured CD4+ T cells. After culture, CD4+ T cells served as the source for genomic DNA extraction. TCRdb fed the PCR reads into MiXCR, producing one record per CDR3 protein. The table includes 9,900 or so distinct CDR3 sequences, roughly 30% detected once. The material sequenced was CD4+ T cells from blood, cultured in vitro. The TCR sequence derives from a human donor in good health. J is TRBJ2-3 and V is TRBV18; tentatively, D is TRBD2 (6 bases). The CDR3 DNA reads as TGTGCCAGCTCACCCGAGTGGGGGGGCACAGATACGCAGTATTTT. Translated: CASSPEWGGTDTQYF.